This T cell receptor beta chain was identified in a study of OX40 agonist ivuxolimab in advanced cancers. Study summary: The study reported partial responses in three patients: one hepatocellular carcinoma, two cutaneous melanoma.

This clone was seen only once. Libraries were prepared by immunoSEQ multiplex PCR; TCRdb keeps only in-frame clonotypes and omits some of them. This sample yields 95,000 to 110,000 clones, of which 75% to 95% are seen a single time; roughly 1.3% belongs to the top ten. Trimming pared 1 base from V and 7 bases from J, leaving 14 bases between. CDR1 and CDR2 from the germline V gene are SGHNT and YENEEA. This CDR3 is 15 amino acids long. The chain couples TRBV11-3 to TRBJ2-4; a possible D gene is TRBD1 (7 bases). Sequenced material: CD4+ or CD8+ T cells sorted from blood, taken in a trial of the OX40 agonist ivuxolimab. The origin of this receptor is an adult with an advanced solid tumor such as melanoma, head and neck, liver or kidney cancer. The CDR3: CASSLGGPGGNIQYF. The CDR3 nucleotides read TGTGCCAGCAGCTTAGGCGGGCCAGGGGGGAACATTCAGTACTTC.